Following are 7 T cell receptor beta chains from one sample sequenced in a study of human thymus T cells. Thymic tissue was derived from resections collected during corrective heart surgery. Clones were read by immunoSEQ multiplex PCR, and TCRdb kept only the in-frame ones, dropping some. The repertoire includes about 78,000 clones, around 96% of them detected once, and roughly 0.03% sits in the top ten. The sequenced sample consisted of thymus tissue. All receptors come from a boy less than two years old with a congenital heart defect but otherwise immunologically healthy.

J is TRBJ1-2 and V is TRBV25-1; 7 bases match TRBD1. The CDR3 runs to 14 residues. The V segment lost 4 bases and the J segment 3 bases; nucleotides outside the gene matches: 5. Per germline, CDR1 MGHDK and CDR2 SYGVNS. CDR3 region: CASSGQGFDYGYTF. The CDR3 DNA reads as TGTGCCAGCAGTGGACAGGGTTTCGACTATGGCTACACCTTC.

This chain links TRBV4-3 with TRBJ2-3; 7 nucleotides agree with TRBD1. V lost 0 bases and J lost 0; bases outside the gene matches: 15. The CDR3 has 20 residues. Germline V lookup: CDR1 LGHNA, CDR2 YSLEER. CDR3 amino acids: CASSQDVPLPGRGSTDTQYF. In DNA form, the CDR3 reads TGCGCCAGCAGCCAAGATGTCCCACTCCCGGGCAGGGGGAGCACAGATACGCAGTATTTT.

This chain uses TRBV5-6 with TRBJ2-2, with TRBD1 identical over 10 bases. The trim removed 4 bases at V and 6 bases at J, leaving 18 bases unmatched. The germline CDR1 and CDR2 sequences are SGHDT and YYEEEE. CDR3 length: 19 amino acids. The CDR3 sequence: CASSQGGQGQRCSPGELFF. The DNA for the CDR3 is TGTGCCAGCAGCCAAGGGGGACAGGGGCAGAGATGTTCCCCCGGGGAGCTGTTTTTT.

A single count supports this clone. The CDR3 DNA reads as TGTGCCAGCAGTTTGAAAGCCGGGGCTAGCGGGGGTAATGAGCAGTTCTTC. Protein: CASSLKAGASGGNEQFF. The chain combines TRBV27 with TRBJ2-1; 10 nucleotides agree with TRBD2. The CDR3 loop spans 17 amino acids. The germline gives CDR1 MNHEY, CDR2 SMNVEV (reference sequence). Germline trimming cut 3 bases from V and 7 bases from J; bases unmatched to any gene: 12.

This sequence joins TRBV19 and TRBJ1-3; D is undetermined. V was shortened by 4 bases and J by 1 base, with 8 bases between the two germline ends. Germline V gives CDR1 LNHDA, CDR2 SQIVND (reference sequence). The CDR3 runs to 14 residues. The CDR3 region has the DNA TGTGCCAGTAGTAAACAGCTGTCTGGAAACACCATATATTTT. As protein: CASSKQLSGNTIYF.

The chain uses TRBV15 and TRBJ1-2, with TRBD1 matching over 9 bases. This CDR3 region has 15 residues. J lost 4 bases, V lost 3 bases, and 6 bases had no gene match. CDR1 and CDR2 from the germline V gene are LNHNV and YYDKDF (reference sequence). CDR3 nucleotides: TGTGCCACCAGCAGCGGGACAGGGTTTTCCTATGGCTACACCTTC. Translating gives CATSSGTGFSYGYTF.

The chain has TRBV11-2 and TRBJ1-1; perhaps TRBD1 as D (5 bases). The V and J ends lost 6 bases and 0 bases respectively, with 20 bases between them. The CDR3 loop spans 17 amino acids. Germline-derived CDR1 and CDR2 are SGHAT and FQNNGV. The CDR3 protein is CASSPIDDREMNTEAFF. DNA for the CDR3: TGTGCCAGCAGTCCTATTGACGACAGAGAAATGAACACTGAAGCTTTCTTT.